The rows below give T cell receptor beta chains drawn from one sample of a study of blood T cell repertoires in COVID-19. Profiled with immunoSEQ multiplex PCR; TCRdb holds only in-frame clones, not every one. The sample carries over 55,000 clones, approximately 80% recorded once. The sequenced sample was PBMCs or T cells enriched from blood (not recorded which). The receptors were gathered from a woman aged 40 to 50 with acute COVID-19. Each CDR3 is given with its conserved first and last residue. D genes are given only for firm matches. Clone size is stated in some rows and not others, as once, few, many or a class when expanded.

d_gene: TRBD2; abundance: once; v_gene: TRBV28; len: 16; j_gene: TRBJ2-1; CDR3aa: CASSSSGRTAHNEQFF; CDR3nt: TGTGCCAGCAGTTCTAGCGGGAGGACCGCCCACAATGAGCAGTTCTTC
d_gene: .; abundance: .; v_gene: TRBV5-6; len: 13; j_gene: TRBJ1-1; CDR3aa: CASSLAGPTEAFF; CDR3nt: TGTGCCAGCAGCTTGGCCGGTCCCACTGAAGCTTTCTTT
d_gene: .; abundance: .; v_gene: TRBV19; len: 15; j_gene: TRBJ1-6; CDR3aa: CASSSRTAGNSPLHF; CDR3nt: TGTGCCAGTAGTTCAAGGACAGCGGGGAATTCACCCCTCCACTTT
d_gene: TRBD1; abundance: .; v_gene: TRBV3-1/TRBV3-2; len: 13; j_gene: TRBJ1-6; CDR3aa: CASSRQGESPLHF; CDR3nt: TGTGCCAGCAGCCGACAGGGAGAGTCACCCCTCCACTTT
d_gene: TRBD1; abundance: .; v_gene: TRBV2; len: 15; j_gene: TRBJ1-5; CDR3aa: CASSRGGQYNQPQHF; CDR3nt: TGTGCCAGCAGTCGAGGGGGACAGTACAATCAGCCCCAGCATTTT
d_gene: .; abundance: once; v_gene: TRBV3-1/TRBV3-2; len: 13; j_gene: TRBJ2-2; CDR3aa: CASGIWSPGELFF; CDR3nt: TGTGCCAGCGGTATATGGAGTCCCGGGGAGCTGTTTTTT
d_gene: TRBD2; abundance: .; v_gene: TRBV5-1; len: 13; j_gene: TRBJ2-1; CDR3aa: CASSLAGGNEQFF; CDR3nt: TGCGCCAGCAGCTTGGCGGGGGGCAATGAGCAGTTCTTC
d_gene: .; abundance: once; v_gene: TRBV5-1; len: 14; j_gene: TRBJ1-5; CDR3aa: CASSYTGTNQPQHF; CDR3nt: TGCGCCAGCAGTTATACAGGGACCAATCAGCCCCAGCATTTT
d_gene: TRBD1; abundance: .; v_gene: TRBV2; len: 14; j_gene: TRBJ2-5; CDR3aa: CASKGDRGSETQYF; CDR3nt: TGTGCCAGCAAGGGGGACAGGGGATCAGAGACCCAGTACTTC
d_gene: .; abundance: .; v_gene: TRBV4-1; len: 14; j_gene: TRBJ1-5; CDR3aa: CASSAGQPDQPQHF; CDR3nt: TGCGCCAGCAGCGCAGGACAGCCTGATCAGCCCCAGCATTTT
d_gene: .; abundance: once; v_gene: TRBV6-4; len: 14; j_gene: TRBJ2-5; CDR3aa: CASSGLRRQETQYF; CDR3nt: TGTGCCAGCAGCGGACTCCGGCGACAAGAGACCCAGTACTTC
d_gene: TRBD2; abundance: .; v_gene: TRBV14; len: 15; j_gene: TRBJ2-3; CDR3aa: CASSQVAGATDTQYF; CDR3nt: TGTGCCAGCAGCCAAGTGGCGGGAGCCACAGATACGCAGTATTTT
d_gene: .; abundance: .; v_gene: TRBV3-1/TRBV3-2; len: 17; j_gene: TRBJ2-2; CDR3aa: CASSFPLAGSDTGELFF; CDR3nt: TGTGCCAGCAGCTTCCCTTTGGCGGGATCGGACACCGGGGAGCTGTTTTTT
d_gene: .; abundance: .; v_gene: TRBV6-1; len: 15; j_gene: TRBJ1-4; CDR3aa: CASSEGHYTNEKLFF; CDR3nt: TGTGCCAGCAGTGAAGGTCACTACACTAATGAAAAACTGTTTTTT
d_gene: .; abundance: .; v_gene: TRBV27; len: 19; j_gene: TRBJ2-6; CDR3aa: CASSFLLQGMGPGANVLTF; CDR3nt: TGTGCCAGCAGTTTCCTTCTTCAGGGGATGGGCCCTGGGGCCAACGTCCTGACTTTC
d_gene: .; abundance: .; v_gene: TRBV19; len: 15; j_gene: TRBJ1-5; CDR3aa: CASSVGHWGNQPQHF; CDR3nt: TGTGCCAGTAGTGTGGGACACTGGGGCAATCAGCCCCAGCATTTT
d_gene: .; abundance: few; v_gene: TRBV14; len: 14; j_gene: TRBJ2-7; CDR3aa: CASSHGGPYYEQYF; CDR3nt: TGTGCCAGCAGCCATGGAGGCCCCTACTACGAGCAGTACTTC
d_gene: TRBD2; abundance: .; v_gene: TRBV15; len: 14; j_gene: TRBJ2-7; CDR3aa: CATRRSGRAYEQYF; CDR3nt: TGTGCCACCCGCCGGAGCGGGAGGGCCTACGAGCAGTACTTC
d_gene: TRBD1; abundance: .; v_gene: TRBV5-6; len: 16; j_gene: TRBJ1-2; CDR3aa: CASSLEGQGFLDGYTF; CDR3nt: TGTGCCAGCAGCTTGGAGGGACAGGGGTTCTTAGATGGCTACACCTTC
d_gene: TRBD2; abundance: .; v_gene: TRBV27; len: 14; j_gene: TRBJ2-7; CDR3aa: CASSTGTSGYEQYF; CDR3nt: TGTGCCAGCAGTACCGGGACTAGCGGCTACGAGCAGTACTTC
d_gene: .; abundance: few; v_gene: TRBV15; len: 13; j_gene: TRBJ2-3; CDR3aa: CATSSRRQNTQYF; CDR3nt: TGTGCCACCAGCAGCAGGAGACAGAATACGCAGTATTTT
d_gene: TRBD1; abundance: .; v_gene: TRBV24-1; len: 15; j_gene: TRBJ2-5; CDR3aa: CATSDFTGGTETQYF; CDR3nt: TGTGCCACCAGTGATTTCACAGGGGGAACGGAGACCCAGTACTTC
d_gene: TRBD1; abundance: .; v_gene: TRBV7-2; len: 15; j_gene: TRBJ1-5; CDR3aa: CASSSSHRGSQPQHF; CDR3nt: TGTGCCAGCAGCTCCTCCCACAGGGGTTCTCAGCCCCAGCATTTT